The 18 T cell receptor beta chains in this list originate from one sample, sequenced in a study of metastatic and nonmetastatic thyroid tumors. TCRdb re-called clones from the PCR reads using MiXCR. The table records approximately 20,000 clones, more than 30% of them present only once. No patient had received any treatment before thyroid surgery. The specimen sequenced was tumor tissue. The receptors stem from a female donor with papillary thyroid cancer or a benign thyroid nodule (not recorded which). Some clones in this sample may be carry-over from other donors' samples.

This clone was seen more than once but under ten times. The rearrangement uses TRBV5-1 and TRBJ2-7; 10 nucleotides line up with TRBD1. The CDR3 is 15 amino acids. J was trimmed by 4 bases and V by 6 bases; bases with no gene match: 10. Per the germline V gene, CDR1 is SGHRS and CDR2 is YFSETQ. CDR3 region: CASKPGQGGLYEQYF. The CDR3 nucleotides are TGCGCCAGCAAACCCGGACAGGGGGGTTTGTACGAGCAGTACTTC.

A note on this clone: Since no conserved phenylalanine or tryptophan closes the CDR3, a read error is the likely cause. The V call is TRBV20-1, the J call TRBJ1-1; D is unclear. The CDR3 has 13 amino acids. Germline V CDR1 and CDR2: DFQATT, SNEGSKA (reference sequence). Trimming removed 2 bases at V and 2 bases at J, with 9 bases between. CDR3 sequence: CSARPTANTEAFL. The CDR3 nucleotides are TGCAGTGCTAGACCTACGGCTAACACTGAAGCTTTCCTT.

This chain joins TRBV13 and TRBJ2-2, with D unresolved. This CDR3 region has 14 residues. CDR1 is PRHDT and CDR2 is FYEKMQ in the germline V gene (reference sequence). Deletions cut 5 bases from V and 4 bases from J, with 11 bases between. CDR3 amino acids: CASSTQRLTGELFF. The CDR3 DNA is TGTGCCAGCAGCACACAGAGACTCACCGGGGAGCTGTTTTTT.

This chain links TRBV11-2 with TRBJ2-1; D tentatively reads TRBD1 or TRBD2 (5 bases each). Trimming left V 2 bases short and J 7 bases short, with 6 bases between. In germline, CDR1 is SGHAT, CDR2 FQNNGV. This CDR3 spans 12 amino acids. The CDR3 loop is CASSLWGNEQFF. The CDR3 DNA is TGTGCCAGCAGCTTATGGGGGAATGAGCAGTTCTTC.

This chain joins TRBV6-1 and TRBJ1-1; D not resolved. This CDR3 has 12 residues. The germline V gene has CDR1 MNHNS and CDR2 SASEGT. V lost 8 bases and J lost 1, with 8 bases in between. The CDR3 coding sequence is TGTGCCAGCCGAGGGCGGAACACTGAAGCTTTCTTT. Translated, it gives CASRGRNTEAFF.

This chain joins TRBV5-6 and TRBJ2-1; D may be TRBD1 or TRBD2 (5 bases each). Trimming stripped 0 bases from V and 8 bases from J, with 12 bases between. In germline, CDR1 is SGHDT, CDR2 YYEEEE. This CDR3 is 14 amino acids long. This chain's CDR3 is CASSLAGRWDEQFF. CDR3 DNA: TGTGCCAGCAGCTTGGCGGGACGGTGGGATGAGCAGTTCTTC.

This sequence joins TRBV2 and TRBJ2-3, with 11 positions matching TRBD2. The CDR3 length is 15 residues. The germline gives CDR1 SNHLY, CDR2 FYNNEI. V dropped 3 bases and J dropped 3; count of bases not matched to a gene: 2. The CDR3 is CASSDSGGATDTQYF. Here the CDR3 DNA reads TGTGCCAGCAGTGATAGCGGGGGGGCTACAGATACGCAGTATTTT.

This clone has a handful of counts. This rearrangement joins TRBV28 to TRBJ2-2, with D unclear. Trimming stripped 1 base from V and 0 bases from J, with 0 bases between. Germline V CDR1 and CDR2: MDHEN, SYDVKM. The CDR3 runs 13 residues. The CDR3 sequence: CASSLSNTGELFF. DNA of the CDR3: TGTGCCAGCAGTTTATCGAACACCGGGGAGCTGTTTTTT.

The genes are TRBV28 and TRBJ1-6, with TRBD1 matching 9 bases. CDR3 length: 14 residues. CDR1 and CDR2 from the germline V gene are MDHEN and SYDVKM. J gave up 10 bases and V 7 bases, and 8 bases lay outside the gene matches. In DNA form, the CDR3 reads TGTGCCAGCACCGTACCGGGACAGGGCTCACCCCTCCACTTT. Amino acids: CASTVPGQGSPLHF.

The rearrangement joins TRBV28 to TRBJ1-1; no definite D call. Between the trimmed V and J ends, which lost 3 bases and 0 bases, there was a span of 8 bases. The length of the CDR3 is 14 residues. From germline, CDR1 is MDHEN and CDR2 SYDVKM. The chain's CDR3 is CASSLLRLNTEAFF. The CDR3 DNA follows: TGTGCCAGCAGTTTGCTGCGTCTGAACACTGAAGCTTTCTTT. Supplemented by reference TRBV28 and TRBJ1-1, the full variable domain reads DVKVTQSSRYLVKRTGEKVFLECVQDMDHENMFWYRQDPGLGLRLIYFSYDVKMKEKGDIPEGYSVSREKKERFSLILESASTNQTSMYLCASSLLRLNTEAFFGQGTRLTVV.

In this sample, this clone turned up a few times. The chain links TRBV6-1 to TRBJ1-3, with D possibly TRBD1 on 5 matching bases. The germline V gene encodes CDR1 MNHNS and CDR2 SASEGT. The CDR3 has 14 residues. Trimming cost V 7 bases and J 1 base, with 11 bases left between them. The CDR3 loop reads CASTPGESGNTIYF. Written as DNA, the CDR3 is TGTGCCAGCACCCCGGGGGAGTCTGGAAACACCATATATTTT.

A few counts support this clone. The germline gene is not matched at one end of the junction; a read error may be the cause. This chain connects TRBV6-2 or TRBV6-3 to TRBJ2-1; no firm D call. The CDR3 is 14 amino acids. The germline gives CDR1 MNHEY, CDR2 SVGEGT. The CDR3 spells CASRNLNSYNGQSF. The CDR3 nucleotides read TGTGCCAGCAGGAACCTTAACTCCTACAATGGGCAGTCCTTC.

V usage is TRBV27 and J usage is TRBJ2-1; weak D call: TRBD2 (5 bases). The CDR3 loop spans 16 amino acids. V was shortened by 3 bases and J by 7 bases, with 19 bases between the two germline ends. Per germline, CDR1 MNHEY and CDR2 SMNVEV (reference sequence). The CDR3 loop reads CASSFPLGAGGNEQFF. CDR3 nucleotide sequence: TGTGCCAGCAGTTTCCCTCTGGGCGCAGGCGGGAATGAGCAGTTCTTC.

With regard to this clone: One end of the junction does not line up with germline, which may come from a read error. The sample carries other DNA sequences with the same CDR3. The genes are TRBV6-1 and TRBJ1-2; D ambiguous. The germline gives CDR1 MNHNS, CDR2 SASEGT. This CDR3 comprises 15 residues. CDR3 sequence reads: CASSEAPGENYGYTF. The DNA for the CDR3 is TGTGCTAGCAGTGAAGCCCCAGGCGAAAACTATGGCTACACCTTC.

In this sample, this clone turned up a few times. V gene TRBV10-3 combines with J gene TRBJ1-2; weak D call: TRBD1 (6 bases). CDR1 and CDR2 from the germline V gene are ENHRY and SYGVKD. V gave up 0 bases and J gave up 4 bases, with 12 bases separating them. CDR3 length equals 15 residues. CDR3 bases: TGTGCCATCAGTGAGTCGCAGGGGCAAGGCTATGGCTACACCTTC. Its protein is CAISESQGQGYGYTF.

The chain combines TRBV6-2 or TRBV6-3 with TRBJ2-1; 7 positions agree with TRBD1. The CDR3 runs to 14 residues. The V segment lost 7 bases and the J segment 3 bases; nucleotides outside the gene matches: 6. The germline CDR1 and CDR2 sequences are MNHEY and SVGEGT. CDR3 DNA sequence: TGTGCCAGCATAGGGACAGACTTCTACAATGAGCAGTTCTTC. It yields the protein CASIGTDFYNEQFF.

This clone turned up a few times. The rearrangement uses TRBV28 and TRBJ1-6; D unresolved. The CDR3 totals 14 residues. Germline CDR1 and CDR2: MDHEN and SYDVKM. V shed 5 bases and J shed 9 bases, with 14 bases lying between them. The CDR3 DNA follows: TGTGCCAGCAGTCCGGGAGATCGGGGTTCACCCCTCCACTTT. Protein product: CASSPGDRGSPLHF.

A few counts support this clone. This CDR3 reads CASSGRTSGAYEQYF. The CDR3 DNA sequence: TGTGCCAGCAGTGGAAGGACATCAGGGGCCTACGAGCAGTACTTC. The rearrangement links TRBV6-1 to TRBJ2-7; D is perhaps TRBD1 (6 bases). CDR3 length: 15 residues. Per the germline V gene, CDR1 is MNHNS and CDR2 is SASEGT. V was shortened by 4 bases and J by 2 bases, with 15 bases between the two germline ends.